This is a list of T cell receptor beta chains from one sample in a study of blood T cell repertoires in COVID-19. Profiled with immunoSEQ multiplex PCR; TCRdb holds only in-frame clones, not every one. Of some 54,000 clones listed, around 92% are singletons. The specimen sequenced was peripheral blood. The source of these receptors is a man in his sixties with acute or convalescent COVID-19. The CDR3 runs from the conserved cysteine through the conserved F or W. The order of the fields is CDR3 DNA, CDR3 protein, J gene, V gene, clone size, D gene. A D gene is named only where the DNA matches it firmly. Clone sizes are given selectively: once, few, many, or a class where the clone is expanded.

CDR3 DNA: TGTGCCAGCAGCCAAGAAAAAGCGGTGTACGAGCAGTACTTC
CDR3 protein: CASSQEKAVYEQYF
J gene: TRBJ2-7
V gene: TRBV4-2
clone size: .
D gene: .

CDR3 DNA: TGTGCCAGCAGTTACTCTACGGGGACATACGAGCAGTACTTC
CDR3 protein: CASSYSTGTYEQYF
J gene: TRBJ2-7
V gene: TRBV6-5
clone size: .
D gene: .

CDR3 DNA: TGTGCCACCAGTGATGGGTTAGCGGGAGGGCTTGAGCAGTTCTTC
CDR3 protein: CATSDGLAGGLEQFF
J gene: TRBJ2-1
V gene: TRBV24-1
clone size: .
D gene: TRBD2

CDR3 DNA: TGTGCCAGTAGTATAGAGACTAGCAATACGCAGTATTTT
CDR3 protein: CASSIETSNTQYF
J gene: TRBJ2-3
V gene: TRBV19
clone size: .
D gene: TRBD2

CDR3 DNA: TGTGCCAGTAGTGCAAACACCGGGACAGTTAACTATGGCTACACCTTC
CDR3 protein: CASSANTGTVNYGYTF
J gene: TRBJ1-2
V gene: TRBV19
clone size: .
D gene: TRBD1

CDR3 DNA: TGTGCCAGCAGTGAAGGGCAGACCGGGGAGCTGTTTTTT
CDR3 protein: CASSEGQTGELFF
J gene: TRBJ2-2
V gene: TRBV2
clone size: .
D gene: .

CDR3 DNA: TGTGCCAGCAGCTTGGCCGGGGACAGGGTGCTTGCTTTCTTT
CDR3 protein: CASSLAGDRVLAFF
J gene: TRBJ1-1
V gene: TRBV5-6
clone size: .
D gene: TRBD1

CDR3 DNA: TGTGCCAGTAGTTCCACCTTGGGGCGATATGGCTACACCTTC
CDR3 protein: CASSSTLGRYGYTF
J gene: TRBJ1-2
V gene: TRBV19
clone size: .
D gene: .

CDR3 DNA: TGTGCCAGCAGCTCCGGACAGGGGAATGGAAACACCATATATTTT
CDR3 protein: CASSSGQGNGNTIYF
J gene: TRBJ1-3
V gene: TRBV5-5
clone size: .
D gene: TRBD1

CDR3 DNA: TGTGCCAGCAGTGAGGGGACAGGGGATCATCCTGTGACCGGGGAGCTGTTTTTT
CDR3 protein: CASSEGTGDHPVTGELFF
J gene: TRBJ2-2
V gene: TRBV6-4
clone size: .
D gene: TRBD1

CDR3 DNA: TGTGCCAGCAGCGTAGGGACAGCTTACTCTGGCTACACCTTC
CDR3 protein: CASSVGTAYSGYTF
J gene: TRBJ1-2
V gene: TRBV9
clone size: .
D gene: .

CDR3 DNA: TGCGCCAGCAGCCAAGAGGGGAGAAGCGTCGGTTCACCCCTCCACTTT
CDR3 protein: CASSQEGRSVGSPLHF
J gene: TRBJ1-6
V gene: TRBV4-1
clone size: once
D gene: .

CDR3 DNA: TGTGCCAGTAGTACCCTTACAGGGGGCGGCACCGGGGAGCTGTTTTTT
CDR3 protein: CASSTLTGGGTGELFF
J gene: TRBJ2-2
V gene: TRBV19
clone size: .
D gene: TRBD1

CDR3 DNA: TGTGCCAGCAGCACCTTGACAGGGTGGATGGGCAATGAGCAGTTCTTC
CDR3 protein: CASSTLTGWMGNEQFF
J gene: TRBJ2-1
V gene: TRBV3-1/TRBV3-2
clone size: .
D gene: TRBD1

CDR3 DNA: TGCAGCGTTGACGAAGACAGGGCTGGAAACACCATATATTTT
CDR3 protein: CSVDEDRAGNTIYF
J gene: TRBJ1-3
V gene: TRBV29-1
clone size: once
D gene: TRBD1

CDR3 DNA: TGTGCCAGCAGCGAGGGACAGAACACAGATACGCAGTATTTT
CDR3 protein: CASSEGQNTDTQYF
J gene: TRBJ2-3
V gene: TRBV7-3
clone size: .
D gene: TRBD1

CDR3 DNA: TGCGCCAGCAGCCGACCCCAGGATTCCGGGGCCAACGTCCTGACTTTC
CDR3 protein: CASSRPQDSGANVLTF
J gene: TRBJ2-6
V gene: TRBV5-1
clone size: .
D gene: .

CDR3 DNA: TGTGCCAGCTCCTTCCAAGAGACCCAGTACTTC
CDR3 protein: CASSFQETQYF
J gene: TRBJ2-5
V gene: TRBV2
clone size: .
D gene: .

CDR3 DNA: TGTGCCAGCAGTCCTACCGGGACAGGGCGCAATCAGCCCCAGCATTTT
CDR3 protein: CASSPTGTGRNQPQHF
J gene: TRBJ1-5
V gene: TRBV7-2
clone size: .
D gene: TRBD1

CDR3 DNA: TGTGCCAGCAGTGAATTCCGGGACACTCCAGGAGACTACGAGCAGTACTTC
CDR3 protein: CASSEFRDTPGDYEQYF
J gene: TRBJ2-7
V gene: TRBV25-1
clone size: .
D gene: .

CDR3 DNA: TGTGCCAGCAGACAAAGGGACTACCGGTACACAGATACGCAGTATTTT
CDR3 protein: CASRQRDYRYTDTQYF
J gene: TRBJ2-3
V gene: TRBV27
clone size: .
D gene: TRBD2

CDR3 DNA: TGTGCCAGCAGCGACAAAGGAAGGGAGGGTGAAGCTTTCTTT
CDR3 protein: CASSDKGREGEAFF
J gene: TRBJ1-1
V gene: TRBV3-1/TRBV3-2
clone size: .
D gene: .

CDR3 DNA: TGTGCCAGCAGCTTAGGCTACCCAGGGGGCTTAGGCGGGGAGCTGTTTTTT
CDR3 protein: CASSLGYPGGLGGELFF
J gene: TRBJ2-2
V gene: TRBV7-8
clone size: .
D gene: TRBD1

CDR3 DNA: TGTGCCAGCAGTTACGGGCGGGGGATGAACACTGAAGCTTTCTTT
CDR3 protein: CASSYGRGMNTEAFF
J gene: TRBJ1-1
V gene: TRBV6-5
clone size: .
D gene: .

CDR3 DNA: TGCAGCGTTGCCGCAGGGGCAAACACTGAAGCTTTCTTT
CDR3 protein: CSVAAGANTEAFF
J gene: TRBJ1-1
V gene: TRBV29-1
clone size: few
D gene: .

CDR3 DNA: TGTGCCAGCACCTGGGGGGGTCGTCAGCCCCAGCATTTT
CDR3 protein: CASTWGGRQPQHF
J gene: TRBJ1-5
V gene: TRBV28
clone size: .
D gene: .

CDR3 DNA: TGCGCCAGCAGCCCCACTAGCGGGAGGATTAGTGAGCAGTTCTTC
CDR3 protein: CASSPTSGRISEQFF
J gene: TRBJ2-1
V gene: TRBV4-1
clone size: once
D gene: TRBD2

CDR3 DNA: TGTGCCAGCAGTTTCCGGGACGGGGAGGGAAAACTGTTTTTT
CDR3 protein: CASSFRDGEGKLFF
J gene: TRBJ1-4
V gene: TRBV28
clone size: once
D gene: .

CDR3 DNA: TGTGCCAGCAGCTCCTACTTCTTCCGGGACAGGGCAACTAATGAAAAACTGTTTTTT
CDR3 protein: CASSSYFFRDRATNEKLFF
J gene: TRBJ1-4
V gene: TRBV7-6
clone size: .
D gene: TRBD1

CDR3 DNA: TGCGCCAGCAGCCCAGCGGAGAGCTCCTACAATGAGCAGTTCTTC
CDR3 protein: CASSPAESSYNEQFF
J gene: TRBJ2-1
V gene: TRBV4-3
clone size: .
D gene: .

CDR3 DNA: TGTGCCAGCAGCGTACTCGCGGGAGGTTCCTACGAGCAGTACTTC
CDR3 protein: CASSVLAGGSYEQYF
J gene: TRBJ2-7
V gene: TRBV7-3
clone size: .
D gene: TRBD2

CDR3 DNA: TGTGCCAGCAGTCCCACGACAGGGGGCAACACTGAAGCTTTCTTT
CDR3 protein: CASSPTTGGNTEAFF
J gene: TRBJ1-1
V gene: TRBV28
clone size: .
D gene: TRBD1

CDR3 DNA: TGTGCCAGTAGTATAGAGAGGGGGCCTGGCACAGATACGCAGTATTTT
CDR3 protein: CASSIERGPGTDTQYF
J gene: TRBJ2-3
V gene: TRBV19
clone size: .
D gene: TRBD1

CDR3 DNA: TGTGCCAGCAGCTTAGGGGGCTCCTCCCCGGGCCAAGAGACCCAGTACTTC
CDR3 protein: CASSLGGSSPGQETQYF
J gene: TRBJ2-5
V gene: TRBV11-3
clone size: once
D gene: .

CDR3 DNA: TGTGCCAGCAGTTTAGAGGGCCTTTCCGCCTCCTATGGCTACACCTTC
CDR3 protein: CASSLEGLSASYGYTF
J gene: TRBJ1-2
V gene: TRBV28
clone size: .
D gene: .

CDR3 DNA: TGCAGCGTAAGCTTAAGTAGGGGCTACGAGCAGTACTTC
CDR3 protein: CSVSLSRGYEQYF
J gene: TRBJ2-7
V gene: TRBV29-1
clone size: once
D gene: .

CDR3 DNA: TGTGCCAGCAGTTACTACCTCCCCGGGAGGAGCTCCTACGAGCAGTACTTC
CDR3 protein: CASSYYLPGRSSYEQYF
J gene: TRBJ2-7
V gene: TRBV6-2/TRBV6-3
clone size: .
D gene: TRBD2

CDR3 DNA: TGTGCCAGCAGTGAACTCGCGGGAGGGACAGATACGCAGTATTTT
CDR3 protein: CASSELAGGTDTQYF
J gene: TRBJ2-3
V gene: TRBV2
clone size: .
D gene: TRBD2

CDR3 DNA: TGTGCCAGCAGTACAGGGGGTCTCCAAGAGACCCAGTACTTC
CDR3 protein: CASSTGGLQETQYF
J gene: TRBJ2-5
V gene: TRBV7-2
clone size: .
D gene: TRBD1

CDR3 DNA: TGCGCCAGCAGCTACCTAGGTGGGCGGAGGGACTACGAGCAGTACTTC
CDR3 protein: CASSYLGGRRDYEQYF
J gene: TRBJ2-7
V gene: TRBV5-1
clone size: .
D gene: .

CDR3 DNA: TGTGCCTGGACCCAGGGGGGACAGAGTAATTCACCCCTCCACTTT
CDR3 protein: CAWTQGGQSNSPLHF
J gene: TRBJ1-6
V gene: TRBV30
clone size: .
D gene: TRBD1

CDR3 DNA: TGTGCCAGCAGCTTGGTCGGGACCCGCGGGAGGGAGACCCAGTACTTC
CDR3 protein: CASSLVGTRGRETQYF
J gene: TRBJ2-5
V gene: TRBV5-4
clone size: .
D gene: TRBD2

CDR3 DNA: TGTGCCAGCAGCCAGGCATGGGAGGCGGGAGAGCAAGAGACCCAGTACTTC
CDR3 protein: CASSQAWEAGEQETQYF
J gene: TRBJ2-5
V gene: TRBV7-9
clone size: few
D gene: TRBD2

CDR3 DNA: TGTGCCAGCAGTGAGGTAGGAGCAGGGGGACTCATGAACACTGAAGCTTTCTTT
CDR3 protein: CASSEVGAGGLMNTEAFF
J gene: TRBJ1-1
V gene: TRBV28
clone size: .
D gene: TRBD1

CDR3 DNA: TGCGCCAGCAGCTTGGACACAGGGGGTAATCAGCCCCAGCATTTT
CDR3 protein: CASSLDTGGNQPQHF
J gene: TRBJ1-5
V gene: TRBV5-1
clone size: .
D gene: TRBD1